This T cell receptor beta chain was sequenced in a study of OX40 agonist ivuxolimab in advanced cancers. Germline CDR1 SQVTM, CDR2 ANQGSEA. The CDR3 sequence is 16 residues long. The V and J ends lost 4 bases and 0 bases respectively, with 18 bases between them. Data came from immunoSEQ multiplex PCR; TCRdb stores just in-frame clones and leaves some out. The data hold some 69,000 clones, with over 60% observed a single time. The clonotype was recovered from an adult with an advanced solid tumor such as melanoma, head and neck, liver or kidney cancer. The material was CD4+ or CD8+ T cells sorted from blood, obtained in a trial of the OX40 agonist ivuxolimab. This chain uses TRBV29-1 with TRBJ2-5, with D possibly matching TRBD1 (5 bases). The CDR3 DNA reads TGCAGCGTTGGAAGAAGGGGCAGTTGGTACCAAGAGACCCAGTACTTC. It is translated as CSVGRRGSWYQETQYF.